The 21 T cell receptor beta chains below come from one sample, sequenced in a study of prognosis after radiotherapy for stage I lung cancer. CDR3 of TCR beta was amplified from genomic DNA via a two-round multiplex PCR. Primers were specific to each TRBV and TRBJ gene in first-round PCR. From the multiplex PCR reads, TCRdb called clonotypes with MiXCR, one entry per CDR3 protein. This table has some 13,000 distinct CDR3 sequences, about 50% appearing once. Source: PBMCs, taken before or after stereotactic body radiation therapy (not recorded which). The source is a donor older than 45 with non-small cell lung cancer.

Remarks on this clonotype: Since a far larger clone is one base different, this is likely a read error. J is TRBJ2-3 and V is TRBV2, with D perhaps being TRBD1 or TRBD2 (6 bases each). V was cut by 6 bases and J by 5 bases, with 15 bases left in between. The CDR3 consists of 14 residues. CDR1 and CDR2 from the germline V gene are SNHLY and FYNNEI. The CDR3 sequence: CASSCTGRGDTQYF. Here the CDR3 DNA reads TGTGCCAGCAGCTGCACAGGGCGGGGAGATACGCAGTATTTT. The variable domain in full, completed from reference TRBV2 and TRBJ2-3, reads EPEVTQTPSHQVTQMGQEVILRCVPISNHLYFYWYRQILGQKVEFLVSFYNNEISEKSEIFDDQFSVERPDGSNFTLKIRSTKLEDSAMYFCASSCTGRGDTQYFGPGTRLTVL.

CDR3 amino acids: CSAWDSNEQFF. The CDR3 DNA sequence: TGCAGTGCTTGGGACAGCAATGAGCAGTTCTTC. This chain joins TRBV20-1 and TRBJ2-1; 7 nucleotides align to TRBD1. J gave up 6 bases and V 5 bases, and 1 base lay outside the gene matches. Germline V lookup: CDR1 DFQATT, CDR2 SNEGSKA (reference sequence). The CDR3 covers 11 residues.

This clonotype was observed a handful of times. The V and J genes are TRBV20-1 and TRBJ2-3, with no clear D. Trimming shortened V by 0 bases and J by 0 bases, and 10 bases separated the two germline ends. The CDR3 has 15 residues. Germline CDR1 and CDR2: DFQATT and SNEGSKA (reference sequence). CDR3 protein: CSARDLLGSTDTQYF. The DNA of the CDR3 is TGCAGTGCTAGAGATCTATTGGGCAGCACAGATACGCAGTATTTT.

This clonotype was counted once. The chain carries TRBV20-1 and TRBJ2-1; tentatively, D is TRBD1 or TRBD2 (5 bases each). V lost 3 bases to trimming and J lost 7 bases, with 19 bases between them. This CDR3 contains 15 residues. CDR1 is DFQATT and CDR2 is SNEGSKA in the germline V gene (reference sequence). DNA for the CDR3: TGCAGTGCTAGCAACCTCGCTAATGGGGGTAATGAGCAGTTCTTC. As protein: CSASNLANGGNEQFF.

The table lists this clonotype with a few counts. The genes are TRBV5-1 and TRBJ2-3, with D maybe TRBD1 (5 bases). The CDR3 is 13 residues long. The germline V gene has CDR1 SGHRS and CDR2 YFSETQ. Trimming took off 4 bases at V and 5 bases at J, with 11 bases between the two ends. This CDR3 reads CASSPQGIDTQYF. In DNA form, the CDR3 reads TGCGCCAGCAGCCCGCAGGGTATAGATACGCAGTATTTT.

Worth noting for this clonotype: A far more abundant clone sits one base away, making this likely a read error. The genes are TRBV9 and TRBJ2-1; either TRBD1 or TRBD2 may fit D (6 bases each). The J call may not be correct, given that the DNA end is closer to TRBJ2-7. CDR3 length equals 13 residues. Germline V CDR1 and CDR2: SGDLS, YYNGEE. CDR3 loop: CASSFEGGLEQYF. The DNA of the CDR3 is TGTGCCAGCAGCTTTGAGGGGGGCTTAGAGCAGTACTTC.

Sample share makes this clonotype medium-sized. This chain joins TRBV5-1 and TRBJ2-7; TRBD2 aligns across 7 bases. V dropped 4 bases and J dropped 4; count of bases not matched to a gene: 5. From germline, CDR1 is SGHRS and CDR2 YFSETQ. The CDR3 runs 13 residues. The CDR3 nucleotides read TGCGCCAGCAGCGCGGGGGACGAGTACGAGCAGTACTTC. As protein: CASSAGDEYEQYF.

On this clonotype: A read error is the likely source, as a far larger clone sits one nucleotide away. V and J are TRBV11-2 and TRBJ2-3; D could derive from TRBD1 or TRBD2 (7 bases each). This CDR3 contains 19 residues. Germline V gene sequence: CDR1 SGHAT, CDR2 FQNNGV. The CDR3 is CASSEAGQWLRTSKDTQYF. The CDR3 nucleotides are TGTGCCAGCAGTGAAGCGGGACAGTGGCTTAGAACGAGCAAAGATACGCAGTATTTT.

In its sample, this clonotype is medium-sized. The chain recombines TRBV19 with TRBJ2-7, with 7 bases that match TRBD2. The junction had 7 bases not matched to a gene; V was cut back by 6 bases and J by 5 bases. The CDR3 spans 13 residues. In germline, CDR1 is LNHDA, CDR2 SQIVND (reference sequence). CDR3 bases: TGTGCCAGTAGCCCGGGAGGATTCCACGAGCAGTACTTC. It translates to CASSPGGFHEQYF.

With respect to this clonotype: One junction end disagrees with the germline gene, perhaps due to a read error. The rearrangement links TRBV7-2 to TRBJ2-1; no clear D. This CDR3 is built from 11 residues. CDR1 and CDR2 from the germline V gene are SGHTA and FQGNSA. The CDR3 loop reads CASSPHNQQFF. CDR3 nucleotide sequence: TGTGCCAGCAGTCCTCACAATCAGCAGTTCTTC.

In this sample, this clonotype is medium-sized. The chain links TRBV19 to TRBJ2-5; TRBD2 aligns across 13 bases. CDR3 length equals 15 residues. Per the germline V gene, CDR1 is LNHDA and CDR2 is SQIVND (reference sequence). Trimming at V came to 5 bases and at J to 4 bases, leaving 4 bases not matched to a gene. The CDR3 loop is CASSSRLAGGETQYF. The CDR3 bases are TGTGCCAGTAGTTCCCGACTAGCGGGAGGAGAGACCCAGTACTTC.

By sample share, this clonotype is medium-sized (0.01 to 0.1%). Here the CDR3 DNA reads TGCGCCAGCAGCCAAGTAGCAGGCAATAATGAAAAACTGTTTTTT. It is translated as CASSQVAGNNEKLFF. J is TRBJ1-4 and V is TRBV4-1, with D unclear. This CDR3 contains 15 residues. Trimming removed 1 base from V and 4 bases from J, with 10 bases in between. CDR1 is MGHRA and CDR2 is YSYEKL in the germline V gene.

Ten or more counts support this clonotype. The gene calls are TRBV5-1 and TRBJ2-7; D not certain. The CDR3 sequence is 14 residues long. The V gene lost 0 bases and the J gene lost 2 bases, with 9 bases spanning the gap. CDR1 SGHRS and CDR2 YFSETQ come from the germline V gene. In nucleotides, the CDR3 is TGCGCCAGCAGCTTGGACAGACCCACCTACGAGCAGTACTTC. Translation gives CASSLDRPTYEQYF.

This clonotype has ten or more counts. The rearrangement links TRBV27 to TRBJ2-4; possible D gene TRBD2, 7 bases. V was pared by 6 bases and J by 3 bases, with 15 bases between. The germline CDR1 and CDR2 sequences are MNHEY and SMNVEV (reference sequence). This CDR3 contains 15 residues. CDR3 nucleotide sequence: TGTGCCAGCAGACCGGGGGGCCTGGTCAAAAACATTCAGTACTTC. This encodes CASRPGGLVKNIQYF.

About this clonotype: A junction end diverges from the germline sequence, so it may reflect a read error. The rearrangement links TRBV7-2 to TRBJ2-1, with D perhaps being TRBD1 or TRBD2 (5 bases each). The CDR3 is 14 residues long. The germline V gene encodes CDR1 SGHTA and CDR2 FQGNSA. The DNA of the CDR3 is TGTGCCAGCAGCTTAGGGGCACGGGGCAATGAGCAGCTCTTC. Protein: CASSLGARGNEQLF. Drawing the rest from reference TRBV7-2 and TRBJ2-1, the complete variable domain is GAGVSQSPSNKVTEKGKDVELRCDPISGHTALYWYRQSLGQGLEFLIYFQGNSAPDKSGLPSDRFSAERTGGSVSTLTIQRTQQEDSAVYLCASSLGARGNEQLFGPGTRLTVL.

In its sample, this clonotype is medium-sized. Written as DNA, the CDR3 is TGTGCCAGCAGCTTAGACGCGAGTACTAGTGAGCAGTTCTTC. This codes for CASSLDASTSEQFF. This sequence joins TRBV7-2 and TRBJ2-1; TRBD2 is a possible D gene (5 bases). Germline CDR1 is SGHTA and CDR2 is FQGNSA. This CDR3 has 14 residues. V lost 1 base and J lost 9, with 13 bases in between.

This clonotype showed up many times. The gene calls are TRBV11-2 and TRBJ1-1; possibly TRBD1 for D (6 bases). V lost 0 bases and J 1 base, leaving 9 bases between the germline ends. This CDR3 has 15 amino acids. The germline gives CDR1 SGHAT, CDR2 FQNNGV. DNA for the CDR3: TGTGCCAGCAGCTTAGACAGGGGTAGGAACACTGAAGCTTTCTTT. Its protein is CASSLDRGRNTEAFF. Together with reference TRBV11-2 and TRBJ1-1, the CDR3 gives the full variable domain: EAGVAQSPRYKIIEKRQSVAFWCNPISGHATLYWYQQILGQGPKLLIQFQNNGVVDDSQLPKDRFSAERLKGVDSTLKIQPAKLEDSAVYLCASSLDRGRNTEAFFGQGTRLTVV.

Comments on this clonotype: This sequence is one base from a far larger clone and is likely a read error. CDR3 nucleotide sequence: TGCAGTGCCCAGAAGAGTCCCCCGGGCGATGAGCAGTTGTTC. It translates to CSAQKSPPGDEQLF. The chain links TRBV20-1 to TRBJ2-5; D remains unclear. The CDR3 is 14 amino acids. In germline, CDR1 is DFQATT, CDR2 SNEGSKA (reference sequence).

CDR3 DNA: TGCGCCAGCAGCGGGACTGGGCACGAGCAGTACTTC. Its protein is CASSGTGHEQYF. The chain recombines TRBV5-1 with TRBJ2-7; a weak D match, TRBD2 (6 bases). The CDR3 is made up of 12 amino acids. V dropped 4 bases and J dropped 5 bases, with 10 bases sitting between them. Per germline, CDR1 SGHRS and CDR2 YFSETQ. The variable domain in full, with the rest retrieved from reference TRBV5-1 and TRBJ2-7, is KAGVTQTPRYLIKTRGQQVTLSCSPISGHRSVSWYQQTPGQGLQFLFEYFSETQRNKGNFPGRFSGRQFSNSRSEMNVSTLELGDSALYLCASSGTGHEQYFGPGTRLTVT.

This clonotype has at least ten counts. CDR3 sequence reads: CASSQGTLKKGSYQETQYF. CDR3 DNA: TGTGCCAGCAGTCAGGGGACCTTAAAAAAGGGTTCGTACCAAGAGACCCAGTACTTC. The genes are TRBV28 and TRBJ2-5, with D possibly matching TRBD1 (6 bases). The germline gives CDR1 MDHEN, CDR2 SYDVKM. This CDR3 is built from 19 residues. V gave up 5 bases and J gave up 0 bases, with 25 bases separating them.

The genes are TRBV19 and TRBJ1-2; the D is unclear. The CDR3 is made up of 14 amino acids. Trimming took off 6 bases at V and 4 bases at J, with 15 bases between the two ends. From germline, CDR1 is LNHDA and CDR2 SQIVND (reference sequence). The CDR3 coding sequence is TGTGCCAGTAGGGAAGGATGGTCCGGCTATGGCTACACCTTC. This gives the protein CASREGWSGYGYTF.